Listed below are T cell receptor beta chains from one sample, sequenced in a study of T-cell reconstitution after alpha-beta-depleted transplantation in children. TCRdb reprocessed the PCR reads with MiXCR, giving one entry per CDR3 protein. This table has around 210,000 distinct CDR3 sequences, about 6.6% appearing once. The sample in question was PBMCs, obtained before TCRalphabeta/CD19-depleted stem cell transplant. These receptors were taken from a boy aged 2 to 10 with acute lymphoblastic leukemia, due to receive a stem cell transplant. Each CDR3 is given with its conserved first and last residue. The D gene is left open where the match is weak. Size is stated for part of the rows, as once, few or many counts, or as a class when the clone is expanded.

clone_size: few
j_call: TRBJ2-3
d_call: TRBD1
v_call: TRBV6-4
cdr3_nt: TGTGCCAGCAGACCGGGACAGGGGGTAGCAGATACGCAGTATTTT
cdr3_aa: CASRPGQGVADTQYF

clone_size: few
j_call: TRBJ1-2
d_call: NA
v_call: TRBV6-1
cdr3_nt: TGTGCCAGCAGTAGAATGTGGGACGACTATGGCTACACCTTC
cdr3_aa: CASSRMWDDYGYTF

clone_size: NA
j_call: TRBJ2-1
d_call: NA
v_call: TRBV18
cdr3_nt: TGTGCCAGCTCAGCCGACAGTGTCAATGAGCAGTTCTTC
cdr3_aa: CASSADSVNEQFF

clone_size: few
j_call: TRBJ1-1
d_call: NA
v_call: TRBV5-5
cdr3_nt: TGTGCCAGCAGCTTTCGGGGCAGGCCAAACACTGAAGCTTTCTTT
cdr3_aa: CASSFRGRPNTEAFF

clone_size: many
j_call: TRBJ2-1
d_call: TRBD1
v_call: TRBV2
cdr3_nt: TGTGCCAGCAGGCGACAGGGAAACCACAATGAGCAGTTCTTC
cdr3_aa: CASRRQGNHNEQFF

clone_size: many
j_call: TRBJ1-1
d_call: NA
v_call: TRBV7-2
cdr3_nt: TGTGCCAGCAGCTTTCGGCATGAAGCTTTCTTT
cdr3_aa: CASSFRHEAFF

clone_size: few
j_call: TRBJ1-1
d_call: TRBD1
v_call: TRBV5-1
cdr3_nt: TGCGCCAGCAGCTGGGGACAGGGGGCAATAAACACTGAAGCTTTCTTT
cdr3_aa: CASSWGQGAINTEAFF

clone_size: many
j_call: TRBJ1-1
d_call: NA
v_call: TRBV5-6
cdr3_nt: TGTGCCAGCAGCCCCGGCGGGAGCAAAAGGGCTTTCTTT
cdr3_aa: CASSPGGSKRAFF

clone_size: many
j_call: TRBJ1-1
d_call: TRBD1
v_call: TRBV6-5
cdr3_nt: TGTGCCAGCAGGGCAGGGGGCGGGGGCACTGAAGCTTTCTTT
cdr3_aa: CASRAGGGGTEAFF

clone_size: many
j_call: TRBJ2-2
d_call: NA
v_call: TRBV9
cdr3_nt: TGTGCCAGCAGCGTAGCTGGGGAGACCGGGGAGCTGTTTTTT
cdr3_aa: CASSVAGETGELFF

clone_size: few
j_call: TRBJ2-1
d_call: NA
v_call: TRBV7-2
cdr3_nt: TGTGCCAGCAGCTTAGAATGGAGGCGCCCGGACAATGAGCAGTTCTTC
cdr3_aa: CASSLEWRRPDNEQFF

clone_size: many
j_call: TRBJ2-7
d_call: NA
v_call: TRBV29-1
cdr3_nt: TGCAGCGCAAACCTTAAGGGAGGAAACGAGCAGTACTTC
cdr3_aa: CSANLKGGNEQYF

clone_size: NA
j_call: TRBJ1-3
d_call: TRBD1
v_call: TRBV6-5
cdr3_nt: TGTGCCAGCCGGGACAGGGCCTCCTCTGAAAACACCATATATTTT
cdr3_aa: CASRDRASSENTIYF

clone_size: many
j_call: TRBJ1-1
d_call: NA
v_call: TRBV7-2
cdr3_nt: TGTGCCAGCAGCTTAGTAGGGAATACGAACACTGAAGCTTTCTTT
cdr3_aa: CASSLVGNTNTEAFF

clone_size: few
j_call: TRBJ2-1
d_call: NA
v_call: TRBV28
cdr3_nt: TGTGCCAGCAGCCGGATGAAACCCTCGGATGAGCAGTTCTTC
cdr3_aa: CASSRMKPSDEQFF

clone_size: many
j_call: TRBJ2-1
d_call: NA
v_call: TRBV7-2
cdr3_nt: TGTGCCAGCAGCCCGGAGGGGGGAATTACCTACAATGAGCAGTTCTTC
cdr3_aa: CASSPEGGITYNEQFF

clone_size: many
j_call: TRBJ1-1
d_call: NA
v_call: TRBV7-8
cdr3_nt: TGTGCCAGCAGCTCCCGGGACAAATTCACTGAAGCTTTCTTT
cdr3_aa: CASSSRDKFTEAFF

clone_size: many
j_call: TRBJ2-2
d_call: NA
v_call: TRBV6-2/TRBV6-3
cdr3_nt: TGTGCCAGCACCCCTTTCGCCAGGACCGGGGAGCTGTTTTTT
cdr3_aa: CASTPFARTGELFF

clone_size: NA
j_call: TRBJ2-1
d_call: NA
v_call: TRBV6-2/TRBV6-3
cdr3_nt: TGTGCCAGCAGTTACAGCGACGGGTACAATGAGCAGTTCTTC
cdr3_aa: CASSYSDGYNEQFF

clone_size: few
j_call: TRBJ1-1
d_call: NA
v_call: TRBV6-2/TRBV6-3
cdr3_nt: TGTGCCACCATCTCCCCTACGACTGGCACTGAAGCTTTCTTT
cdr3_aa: CATISPTTGTEAFF

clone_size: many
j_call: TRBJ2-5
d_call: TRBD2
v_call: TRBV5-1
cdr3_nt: TGCGCCAGCAGCGTCTGGGGGACTAGCCGGGGGGAGACCCAGTACTTC
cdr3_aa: CASSVWGTSRGETQYF

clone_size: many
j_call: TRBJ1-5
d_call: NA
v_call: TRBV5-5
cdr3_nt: TGTGCCAGCATCGTAAGGGTATACAGAAATAGCAATCAGCCCCAGCATTTT
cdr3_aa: CASIVRVYRNSNQPQHF

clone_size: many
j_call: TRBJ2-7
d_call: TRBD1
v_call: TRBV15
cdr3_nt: TGTGCCACCAGCAGTTGGCCGACAGGGGTCGGCGAGCAGTACTTC
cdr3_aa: CATSSWPTGVGEQYF

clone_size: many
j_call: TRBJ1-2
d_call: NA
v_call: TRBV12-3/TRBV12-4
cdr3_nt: TGTGCCACTGCAGGGGCGGGAGTCGGTAGATGGTATGGCTACACCTTC
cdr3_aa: CATAGAGVGRWYGYTF

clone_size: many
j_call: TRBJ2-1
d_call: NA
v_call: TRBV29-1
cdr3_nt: TGCAGCGTTGAAGCCGGGGACCGAAGGGGCCGTGAGCAGTTCTTC
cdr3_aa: CSVEAGDRRGREQFF

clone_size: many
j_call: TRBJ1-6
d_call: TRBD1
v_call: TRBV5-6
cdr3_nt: TGTGCCAGCAGCTTCGGACAGGGGTTCGGACCCCTCCACTTT
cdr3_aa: CASSFGQGFGPLHF